This passage covers 8 T cell receptor beta chains from one sample sequenced in a study of regulatory T cells in long-lasting Graves disease. For TCR beta, libraries came from iRepertoire HTBI primers and Arm-PCR of CDR3 regions. TCRdb re-analysed the multiplex PCR reads in MiXCR, keeping a single row per CDR3 protein. The sample shows 350,000 to 450,000 distinct CDR3 sequences, around 20% of them seen only once. Time point given: persistent/refractory GD, antithyroid drugs over 5 years with positive TRAb. RNA from PBMCs was the source of the TCR library. This material consisted of peripheral blood mononuclear cells (PBMCs), taken when the disease was refractory, from a patient treated with antithyroid drugs. The receptors here all came from a female donor with Graves disease.

This clonotype was seen ten or more times. The genes are TRBV2 and TRBJ2-5; the D gene could be TRBD1 or TRBD2 (5 bases each). This CDR3 is 13 amino acids long. V lost 6 bases and J 5 bases, leaving 13 bases between the germline ends. Germline loops: CDR1 SNHLY, CDR2 FYNNEI. CDR3 bases: TGTGCCAGCAGAGACCGGGGCGGGGAGACCCAGTACTTC. It codes for CASRDRGGETQYF.

Turning to this clonotype: This may come from a read error, since a much larger clone is one base off. The chain employs TRBV6-2 or TRBV6-3 and TRBJ2-5, with D possibly being TRBD1 (5 bases). The CDR3 loop spans 16 amino acids. CDR1 MNHEY and CDR2 SVGEGT come from the germline V gene. In DNA form, the CDR3 reads TGTGCCAGCAGTTTTTCTTTTATCGACAGTCAAGAGACCCAGTGCTTC. Its translation is CASSFSFIDSQETQCF.

The gene calls are TRBV7-2 and TRBJ2-7, with 8 nucleotides matching TRBD2. With V trimmed by 5 bases and J by 0 bases, 9 bases remained unmatched. In germline, CDR1 is SGHTA, CDR2 FQGNSA. The length of the CDR3 is 16 residues. The CDR3: CASSPNRLAGSYEQYF. CDR3 nucleotides: TGTGCCAGCAGCCCCAATAGGCTAGCGGGCTCCTACGAGCAGTACTTC.

The sample holds many counts of this clonotype. This chain connects TRBV2 to TRBJ2-7; 9 positions agree with TRBD2. With 4 bases clipped from V and 5 bases from J, the junction kept 15 bases outside the gene matches. CDR1 SNHLY and CDR2 FYNNEI come from the germline V gene. This CDR3 spans 17 amino acids. This CDR3 is CASSGQPFSGSSNEQYF. The CDR3 DNA reads TGTGCCAGCAGTGGACAGCCGTTTAGCGGGAGTAGCAACGAGCAGTACTTC.

The chain couples TRBV12-3 or TRBV12-4 to TRBJ1-2; the match to TRBD1 covers 11 bases. With 4 bases clipped from V and 8 bases from J, the junction kept 9 bases outside the gene matches. The CDR3 runs to 15 residues. CDR3 DNA: TGTGCCAGCAGTTCCCGGACAGGGGGCAGTTGGGGCTACACCTTC. It specifies CASSSRTGGSWGYTF.

This chain connects TRBV30 to TRBJ1-1; D not certain. The CDR3 consists of 11 residues. The V and J ends lost 5 bases and 4 bases respectively, with 8 bases between them. Per germline, CDR1 GTSNPN and CDR2 SVGIG (reference sequence). Written as DNA, the CDR3 is TGTGCCTGGGTGGAGGCCACTGAAGCTTTCTTT. Translation gives CAWVEATEAFF.

This clonotype was seen repeatedly, ten times or more. The chain combines TRBV6-5 with TRBJ2-2; TRBD2 aligns across 11 bases. The CDR3 contains 18 residues. V lost 2 bases and J lost 4; bases outside the gene matches: 9. Looked up from germline, CDR1 is MNHEY and CDR2 is SVGAGI. CDR3: CASSYPLAGVRGTGELFF. The CDR3 DNA is TGTGCCAGCAGTTACCCACTAGCGGGAGTACGTGGCACCGGGGAGCTGTTTTTT.

V is TRBV10-3 and J is TRBJ1-5; 9 bases fit TRBD1. V trimming: 4 bases; J trimming: 5 bases; junction bases outside the gene matches: 3. This CDR3 comprises 14 residues. Germline V gives CDR1 ENHRY, CDR2 SYGVKD. The CDR3 nucleotides are TGTGCCATCAGTGGGACAGGGGAAGATCAGCCCCAGCATTTT. This sequence encodes CAISGTGEDQPQHF.